This TCR beta chain was recovered during a study of response to subunit inactivated influenza vaccine. Note on this clonotype: Its antigen is not known.

Findings and caveats of the study: Authors suggested that a seasonal influenza vaccination recruits few new T cells each time.

The CDR3 runs to 13 residues. Losses at the gene ends were 4 bases for V and 10 bases for J; bases not matched to a gene: 4. Germline V CDR1 and CDR2: LNHDA, SQIVND (reference sequence). One entry per CDR3 protein, called by TCRdb with MiXCR from the RT-PCR reads. The data show hundreds of thousands of distinct CDR3 sequences, 25% seen once. The source material was CD4+ T cells sorted from PBMCs, sampled approximately 5 days after vaccination. V usage is TRBV19 and J usage is TRBJ2-1; 10 bases map to TRBD1. This TCR was sampled from a man in his forties or fifties who received an inactivated influenza vaccine. CDR3 in DNA: TGTGCCAGTAGTAGAGGACAGGGGGAAGAGCAGTTCTTC. Translation gives CASSRGQGEEQFF.